This entry features one T cell receptor beta chain sequence. The antigen is not known. Regarding treatment: about 20 received Ad26.COV2.S at low or high dose, single or two shots; about 5 received placebo; per-sample allocation not given. Collection of the samples took place on day 63 after the first injection of vaccine or placebo. Clones were read by immunoSEQ multiplex PCR, and TCRdb kept only the in-frame ones, dropping some. The table has about 440,000 clones, roughly 91% seen once. The data were obtained in a study of Ad26.COV2.S vaccination and SARS-CoV-2 variants. Trimming stripped 3 bases from V and 3 bases from J, with 9 bases between. Germline-derived CDR1 and CDR2 are SGHTA and FQGNSA. The CDR3 consists of 13 residues. Whole-study findings and limits: People who got the vaccine had more spike-specific TCR breadth than people who got placebo.

The sequencing used peripheral blood, collected in a trial of Ad26.COV2.S vaccine versus placebo. The chain employs TRBV7-2 and TRBJ2-7; D is uncertain. The clonotype was recovered from a person between 18 and 65 years old who received the Ad26.COV2.S COVID-19 vaccine or a placebo. The CDR3 protein is CASSFSPFYEQYF. CDR3 DNA sequence: TGTGCCAGCAGCTTTAGTCCATTCTACGAGCAGTACTTC.